A single sample is the source of the 16 T cell receptor beta chains below, sequenced in a study of cytomegalovirus exposure and HLA in healthy donors. Vbeta (60) and Jbeta (13) primers were used in the PCR. TCRdb keeps only in-frame clones here, not all; method: immunoSEQ multiplex PCR. The sample lists over 100,000 clones, approximately 70% occurring once. The sequenced sample was PBMCs. These receptors all stem from a young man in good health and CMV-seronegative.

The chain combines TRBV27 with TRBJ2-7, with 10 bases lining up with TRBD2. V gave up 2 bases and J gave up 5 bases; unmatched junction bases: 9. From germline, CDR1 is MNHEY and CDR2 SMNVEV (reference sequence). The CDR3 has 16 residues. The CDR3 nucleotides read TGTGCCAGCAGTTTAAGGCTAGCGGGAGTATCGGACGAGCAGTACTTC. It yields the protein CASSLRLAGVSDEQYF.

The chain combines TRBV7-2 with TRBJ1-5; D possibly corresponds to TRBD1 (6 bases). V lost 2 bases and J lost 9, with 11 bases in between. The CDR3 contains 13 residues. Per the germline V gene, CDR1 is SGHTA and CDR2 is FQGNSA. The CDR3 DNA sequence: TGTGCCAGCAGCTTATCCGGGGGGCGGCCCCAGCATTTT. Translated: CASSLSGGRPQHF.

The chain employs TRBV2 and TRBJ2-7; 7 bases agree with TRBD2. J lost 2 bases, V lost 1 base, and 11 bases had no gene match. The V gene's germline CDR1 is SNHLY and CDR2 FYNNEI. This CDR3 comprises 17 residues. The CDR3 is CASSEGGGWGRTYEQYF. CDR3 nucleotides: TGTGCCAGCAGTGAAGGGGGGGGGTGGGGCCGCACCTACGAGCAGTACTTC.

This chain's CDR3 is CASSPQGAWETQYF. As DNA, the CDR3 is TGTGCCAGCAGCCCACAGGGGGCATGGGAGACCCAGTACTTC. J is TRBJ2-5 and V is TRBV11-3; 9 bases fit TRBD1. This CDR3 is built from 14 residues. Germline-derived CDR1 and CDR2 are SGHNT and YENEEA. V was clipped by 5 bases and J by 5 bases; unmatched bases: 6.

The chain employs TRBV6-5 and TRBJ2-7; D might be TRBD2 (6 bases). Deletions cut 0 bases from V and 3 bases from J, with 15 bases between. This CDR3 has 16 amino acids. Germline V gene lookup returns CDR1 MNHEY and CDR2 SVGAGI. CDR3 in DNA: TGTGCCAGCAGTTACTCGAATCTGCGGGGCCGCTACGAGCAGTACTTC. Translated: CASSYSNLRGRYEQYF.

The V call is TRBV28, the J call TRBJ1-5; 7 nucleotides align to TRBD1. The CDR3 consists of 13 residues. Trimming at V came to 6 bases and at J to 1 base, leaving 0 bases not matched to a gene. The germline CDR1 and CDR2 sequences are MDHEN and SYDVKM. The chain's CDR3 is CASRGQSNQPQHF. For the CDR3, the DNA is TGTGCCAGCAGGGGACAGAGCAATCAGCCCCAGCATTTT.

The gene calls are TRBV7-7 and TRBJ2-3; TRBD2 matches 7 bases. With V trimmed by 1 base and J by 2 bases, 6 bases remained unmatched. The CDR3 contains 16 residues. Germline V gives CDR1 SSHAT, CDR2 FNYEAQ (reference sequence). The CDR3 protein is CASSLGRGLLTDTQYF. The CDR3, as DNA: TGTGCCAGCAGCTTAGGGCGGGGGTTGCTCACAGATACGCAGTATTTT. Complete variable domain (other parts from reference TRBV7-7 and TRBJ2-3): GAGVSQSPRYKVTKRGQDVTLRCDPISSHATLYWYQQALGQGPEFLTYFNYEAQPDKSGLPSDRFSAERPEGSISTLTIQRTEQRDSAMYRCASSLGRGLLTDTQYFGPGTRLTVL.

This clone has only a few counts. This chain joins TRBV4-3 and TRBJ1-5, with D possibly matching TRBD1 (5 bases). Germline CDR1 LGHNA, CDR2 YSLEER. The CDR3 is made up of 15 amino acids. The V and J ends lost 0 bases and 4 bases respectively, with 10 bases between them. CDR3 protein: CASSQDTGGNQPQHF. The DNA for the CDR3 is TGCGCCAGCAGCCAAGATACGGGGGGGAATCAGCCCCAGCATTTT.

The chain joins TRBV4-1 to TRBJ2-1, with 10 bases fitting TRBD2. Per germline, CDR1 MGHRA and CDR2 YSYEKL. The CDR3 has 19 residues. J gave up 1 base and V 1 base, and 10 bases lay outside the gene matches. This chain's CDR3 is CASSQGGSGRAGSYNEQFF. The CDR3 nucleotides read TGCGCCAGCAGCCAAGGAGGAAGCGGGAGGGCCGGGTCCTACAATGAGCAGTTCTTC.

V is TRBV5-4 and J is TRBJ1-4; D is uncertain. CDR3 length equals 16 residues. Trimming stripped 4 bases from V and 2 bases from J, with 15 bases between. CDR1 SGHNT and CDR2 YYREEE come from the germline V gene (reference sequence). CDR3 coding DNA: TGTGCCAGCAGCCCCGGGCCGGGAGGCACTAATGAAAAACTGTTTTTT. Its translation is CASSPGPGGTNEKLFF. The variable domain in full, with the rest retrieved from reference TRBV5-4 and TRBJ1-4, is ETGVTQSPTHLIKTRGQQVTLRCSSQSGHNTVSWYQQALGQGPQFIFQYYREEENGRGNFPPRFSGLQFPNYSSELNVNALELDDSALYLCASSPGPGGTNEKLFFGSGTQLSVL.

This clone appeared a few times. The chain employs TRBV6-1 and TRBJ2-7; 10 bases agree with TRBD1. J gave up 4 bases and V 6 bases, and 0 bases lay outside the gene matches. From germline, CDR1 is MNHNS and CDR2 SASEGT. This CDR3 region has 12 residues. This CDR3 reads CASRDRGYEQYF. The DNA for the CDR3 is TGTGCCAGCAGGGACAGGGGGTACGAGCAGTACTTC.

V gene TRBV4-3 combines with J gene TRBJ1-3; TRBD1 matches at 8 bases. CDR3 length: 13 residues. Germline V lookup: CDR1 LGHNA, CDR2 YSLEER. Unmatched junction bases numbered 8, after V lost 0 bases and J lost 16 bases. The CDR3 protein is CASSQDGDRLLYF. DNA for the CDR3: TGCGCCAGCAGCCAAGATGGGGACAGGCTCCTCTATTTT.

V and J are TRBV4-1 and TRBJ2-2; tentatively, D is TRBD2 (6 bases). Germline values: CDR1 MGHRA, CDR2 YSYEKL. This CDR3 contains 16 residues. The germline V and J ends were trimmed by 3 bases and 4 bases, with 15 bases remaining between them. CDR3 loop: CASSHDVWGVTGELFF. Written as DNA, the CDR3 is TGCGCCAGCAGCCATGATGTGTGGGGGGTCACCGGGGAGCTGTTTTTT.

This clone was seen only a few times. The chain couples TRBV13 to TRBJ2-7; a weak D match, TRBD1 (5 bases). Germline loops: CDR1 PRHDT, CDR2 FYEKMQ (reference sequence). V lost 0 bases and J 6 bases, leaving 15 bases between the germline ends. The CDR3 extends over 15 amino acids. CDR3 in DNA: TGTGCCAGCAGCTTAGGCCTAGGGGCGCAGAGCGAGCAGTACTTC. Its translation is CASSLGLGAQSEQYF. The full variable domain, its missing parts supplied by reference TRBV13 and TRBJ2-7, is AAGVIQSPRHLIKEKRETATLKCYPIPRHDTVYWYQQGPGQDPQFLISFYEKMQSDKGSIPDRFSAQQFSDYHSELNMSSLELGDSALYFCASSLGLGAQSEQYFGPGTRLTVT.

The chain couples TRBV5-4 to TRBJ1-3, with D uncertain. Germline CDR1 is SGHNT and CDR2 is YYREEE (reference sequence). Trimming stripped 9 bases from V and 2 bases from J, with 12 bases between. The CDR3 runs 13 residues. The CDR3 sequence is CATTASPGNTIYF. CDR3 bases: TGTGCCACTACAGCTTCACCTGGAAACACCATATATTTT.

This clone was observed once. V and J are TRBV30 and TRBJ2-1; 15 bases are shared with TRBD2. This CDR3 contains 14 residues. Germline CDR1 GTSNPN, CDR2 SVGIG (reference sequence). Trimming cost V 7 bases and J 9 bases; bases outside gene matches: 7. CDR3 loop: CASSRGLAGGEQFF. The DNA for the CDR3 is TGTGCCTCAAGTAGGGGACTAGCGGGGGGTGAGCAGTTCTTC.